A single sample is the source of the 25 T cell receptor beta chains below, sequenced in a study of T cells in pancreatic ductal adenocarcinoma. TCRdb's copy holds only in-frame clones and misses some; the assay was immunoSEQ multiplex PCR. The sample lists over 7,000 clones; roughly 86% were seen once. No neoadjuvant therapy was given to the selected pancreatic ductal adenocarcinoma patients before their surgery. Source material: PBMCs. These receptors all stem from a human donor with pancreatic ductal adenocarcinoma.

CDR3 sequence: CASSPKTQAPPGNTIYF. CDR3 in DNA: TGTGCCAGCAGCCCAAAGACCCAGGCACCTCCTGGAAACACCATATATTTT. The chain is built from TRBV7-6 and TRBJ1-3; D not certain. The CDR3 totals 17 residues. Germline values: CDR1 SGHVS, CDR2 FNYEAQ. The V end lost 5 bases, the J end lost 2 bases, and 19 bases lay between the germline ends.

The chain uses TRBV5-4 and TRBJ2-7, with 9 nucleotides matching TRBD1. J lost 5 bases, V lost 4 bases, and 13 bases had no gene match. Germline CDR1 and CDR2: SGHNT and YYREEE (reference sequence). The CDR3 extends over 16 amino acids. CDR3 in amino acids: CASSQSRDRVTDEQYF. Here the CDR3 DNA reads TGTGCCAGCAGCCAGAGCCGGGACAGGGTTACCGACGAGCAGTACTTC.

V is TRBV19 and J is TRBJ2-7; D is undetermined. Trimming removed 0 bases from V and 4 bases from J, with 10 bases in between. Germline V gene sequence: CDR1 LNHDA, CDR2 SQIVND (reference sequence). The CDR3 has 14 amino acids. This chain's CDR3 is CASSIDHGPYEQYF. DNA of the CDR3: TGTGCCAGTAGTATAGATCATGGCCCTTACGAGCAGTACTTC.

The V call is TRBV28, the J call TRBJ1-2, with 8 bases identical to TRBD1. CDR1 and CDR2 from the germline V gene are MDHEN and SYDVKM. The CDR3 spans 14 residues. V lost 4 bases and J lost 3; bases outside the gene matches: 4. In DNA, the CDR3 is TGTGCCAGCAGTTCCAGGGGGCTCGACTATGGCTACACCTTC. Translating it yields CASSSRGLDYGYTF.

The sample holds a few counts of this clone. The rearrangement uses TRBV6-1 and TRBJ1-2, with 8 bases fitting TRBD1. Germline CDR1 reads MNHNS; CDR2 reads SASEGT. CDR3 length: 14 residues. J was trimmed by 3 bases and V by 8 bases; bases with no gene match: 8. The CDR3 DNA sequence: TGTGCCAGCCTTATGACAGGGGTTGACTATGGCTACACCTTC. It yields the protein CASLMTGVDYGYTF.

The chain combines TRBV5-1 with TRBJ2-6, with 10 positions matching TRBD1. The CDR3 covers 16 residues. The germline CDR1 and CDR2 sequences are SGHRS and YFSETQ. V lost 3 bases to trimming and J lost 3 bases; unmatched junction nucleotides: 3. CDR3 bases: TGCGCCAGCAGCTGGACAGGGGGAGGTGGGGCCAACGTCCTGACTTTC. Translating gives CASSWTGGGGANVLTF.

The chain uses TRBV5-1 and TRBJ1-4; D remains ambiguous. Germline V gene data show CDR1 as SGHRS and CDR2 as YFSETQ. CDR3 length: 17 amino acids. V was shortened by 4 bases and J by 0 bases, with 16 bases between the two germline ends. This CDR3 is CASSLYSRGATNEKLFF. In DNA, the CDR3 is TGCGCCAGCAGCCTGTACTCCAGAGGTGCAACTAATGAAAAACTGTTTTTT.

This clone qualifies as medium-sized. V is TRBV19 and J is TRBJ2-1, with TRBD2 identical over 8 bases. J lost 5 bases, V lost 3 bases, and 6 bases had no gene match. The CDR3 totals 15 residues. Germline V gives CDR1 LNHDA, CDR2 SQIVND (reference sequence). DNA of the CDR3: TGTGCCAGTAGTATTGGAGCGGGAGAAGACAATGAGCAGTTCTTC. Translated: CASSIGAGEDNEQFF. Supplemented by reference TRBV19 and TRBJ2-1, the full variable domain reads DGGITQSPKYLFRKEGQNVTLSCEQNLNHDAMYWYRQDPGQGLRLIYYSQIVNDFQKGDIAEGYSVSREKKESFPLTVTSAQKNPTAFYLCASSIGAGEDNEQFFGPGTRLTVL.

Written as DNA, the CDR3 is TGTGCCTGGATGCTGGACAGGGGCACAGATACGCAGTATTTT. Encoded protein: CAWMLDRGTDTQYF. The chain recombines TRBV30 with TRBJ2-3, with 8 bases identical to TRBD1. J lost 1 base, V lost 4 bases, and 4 bases had no gene match. Germline V CDR1 and CDR2: GTSNPN, SVGIG (reference sequence). This CDR3 region has 14 residues.

This clone was observed a single time. The V call is TRBV4-1, the J call TRBJ2-2, with 9 bases that match TRBD2. In germline, CDR1 is MGHRA, CDR2 YSYEKL. After removal of 1 base from V and 0 bases from J, the junction contained 3 bases not matched to a gene. This CDR3 contains 17 residues. This CDR3 reads CASSQALAGTNTGELFF. Here the CDR3 DNA reads TGCGCCAGCAGCCAAGCCCTAGCGGGAACGAACACCGGGGAGCTGTTTTTT.

V and J are TRBV2 and TRBJ2-1; perhaps TRBD2 as D (6 bases). Trimming shortened V by 11 bases and J by 4 bases, and 18 bases separated the two germline ends. Germline V gene data show CDR1 as SNHLY and CDR2 as FYNNEI. The CDR3 is made up of 14 amino acids. Here the CDR3 DNA reads TGTGCCGGAGCGGGCCGGTCCCTATACAATGAGCAGTTCTTC. It codes for CAGAGRSLYNEQFF.

The chain is built from TRBV5-4 and TRBJ1-4; 9 bases match TRBD1. V lost 4 bases and J lost 7; bases outside the gene matches: 2. The CDR3 is made up of 13 amino acids. CDR1 SGHNT and CDR2 YYREEE come from the germline V gene (reference sequence). CDR3 protein: CASSRTGAEKLFF. The DNA of the CDR3 is TGTGCCAGCAGCCGGACAGGGGCTGAAAAACTGTTTTTT.

Only a few counts were recorded for this clone. The rearrangement uses TRBV7-8 and TRBJ1-1; D remains unclear. The CDR3 runs 13 residues. Germline CDR1 and CDR2: SGHVS and FQNEAQ. Trimming shortened V by 8 bases and J by 1 base, and 11 bases separated the two germline ends. The CDR3 protein is CASLLRSNTEAFF. In DNA form, the CDR3 reads TGTGCCAGCCTACTAAGATCGAACACTGAAGCTTTCTTT.

The J gene is TRBJ1-5, the V gene TRBV10-3, with D perhaps matching TRBD1 (5 bases). The germline CDR1 and CDR2 sequences are ENHRY and SYGVKD. The CDR3 runs to 15 residues. The V gene lost 2 bases and the J gene lost 2 bases, with 10 bases spanning the gap. The CDR3 protein is CAISEAQGGNQPQHF. CDR3 bases: TGTGCCATCAGTGAGGCTCAGGGTGGCAATCAGCCCCAGCATTTT.

This clone was detected a few times. The V gene is TRBV7-3, the J gene TRBJ1-1; tentatively, D is TRBD1 (5 bases). Between the trimmed V and J ends, which lost 5 bases and 0 bases, there was a span of 16 bases. Germline V lookup: CDR1 SGHTA, CDR2 FQGTGA. This CDR3 has 16 amino acids. The CDR3 loop reads CASSPLGGEMNTEAFF. The CDR3 nucleotides are TGTGCCAGCAGCCCCTTGGGGGGAGAAATGAACACTGAAGCTTTCTTT. Together with reference TRBV7-3 and TRBJ1-1, the CDR3 gives the full variable domain: GAGVSQTPSNKVTEKGKYVELRCDPISGHTALYWYRQSLGQGPEFLIYFQGTGAADDSGLPNDRFFAVRPEGSVSTLKIQRTERGDSAVYLCASSPLGGEMNTEAFFGQGTRLTVV.

The chain links TRBV18 to TRBJ2-5; D remains unclear. Trimming removed 3 bases at V and 2 bases at J, with 10 bases between. This CDR3 spans 14 amino acids. Germline lookup yields CDR1 KGHSH and CDR2 LQKENI. CDR3 nucleotides: TGTGCCAGCTCACCGGGCCTTGTTCAAGAGACCCAGTACTTC. Translating gives CASSPGLVQETQYF.

V and J are TRBV15 and TRBJ1-3; TRBD1 matches 9 bases. The CDR3 runs to 15 residues. Germline V gives CDR1 LNHNV, CDR2 YYDKDF (reference sequence). V was clipped by 0 bases and J by 8 bases; unmatched bases: 5. The CDR3 DNA sequence: TGTGCCACCAGCAGAGAAAAGACAGGGGGTCACACCATATATTTT. This gives the protein CATSREKTGGHTIYF.

The chain has TRBV28 and TRBJ2-4, with D possibly being TRBD1 (6 bases). The V end was cut by 2 bases, the J end by 8 bases, with 10 bases between. This CDR3 comprises 13 residues. Germline values: CDR1 MDHEN, CDR2 SYDVKM. The CDR3 protein is CASSLHRDDIQYF. CDR3 in DNA: TGTGCCAGCAGTTTACACAGGGACGACATTCAGTACTTC.

The chain couples TRBV7-2 to TRBJ2-3, with D tentatively TRBD2 (6 bases). The ends were cut back, 4 bases at V and 7 bases at J, with 15 bases in the middle. The germline gives CDR1 SGHTA, CDR2 FQGNSA. The CDR3 is made up of 14 amino acids. The CDR3 DNA is TGTGCCAGCAGCTCACGACTAGAGTCCTATACGCAGTATTTT. Its protein product is CASSSRLESYTQYF.

The chain is built from TRBV5-6 and TRBJ2-7; 9 bases match TRBD1. The germline CDR1 and CDR2 sequences are SGHDT and YYEEEE. The trim removed 8 bases at V and 0 bases at J, leaving 3 bases unmatched. This CDR3 region has 13 residues. In DNA, the CDR3 is TGTGCCAGTGCGACAGGGGGCTCCTACGAGCAGTACTTC. This translates into CASATGGSYEQYF.

This chain connects TRBV10-3 to TRBJ1-1, with a possible D match to TRBD1 (6 bases). This CDR3 is 12 amino acids long. CDR1 is ENHRY, CDR2 SYGVKD, per germline. The V end lost 7 bases, the J end lost 4 bases, and 10 bases lay between the germline ends. The CDR3 DNA reads TGTGCCATCATGGGGGCACGCACTGAAGCTTTCTTT. This gives the protein CAIMGARTEAFF.

The chain links TRBV30 to TRBJ1-6, with D tentatively TRBD1 (6 bases). This CDR3 spans 14 amino acids. Trimming removed 2 bases from V and 12 bases from J, with 17 bases in between. CDR1 and CDR2 (germline): GTSNPN, SVGIG (reference sequence). The CDR3 DNA reads as TGTGCCTGGAGTCTCCTGGGGGGGGCCAGACCCCTCCACTTT. This codes for CAWSLLGGARPLHF.

This rearrangement joins TRBV28 to TRBJ2-1; no clear D. The germline V gene has CDR1 MDHEN and CDR2 SYDVKM. The V end lost 3 bases, the J end lost 7 bases, and 7 bases lay between the germline ends. The CDR3 length is 12 residues. In DNA, the CDR3 is TGTGCCAGCAGTTTGCCCGGGAATGAGCAGTTCTTC. This translates into CASSLPGNEQFF.

This clone has a handful of counts. V and J are TRBV11-3 and TRBJ2-3; no clear D gene. Germline lookup yields CDR1 SGHNT and CDR2 YENEEA. Between the trimmed V and J ends, which lost 1 base and 0 bases, there was a span of 5 bases. This CDR3 is 14 amino acids long. In DNA, the CDR3 is TGTGCCAGCAGCTTAGGGCGGAGCACAGATACGCAGTATTTT. This sequence encodes CASSLGRSTDTQYF.

The V call is TRBV2, the J call TRBJ2-7, with TRBD2 matching 8 bases. The V gene's germline CDR1 is SNHLY and CDR2 FYNNEI. With V trimmed by 1 base and J by 0 bases, 5 bases remained unmatched. This CDR3 contains 16 residues. The CDR3 region has the DNA TGTGCCAGCAGTGAAGGATTAGCGGGGTACTCCTACGAGCAGTACTTC. It yields the protein CASSEGLAGYSYEQYF.